One sample yielded the 6 T cell receptor beta chains listed below, sequenced in a study of T cells in Graves' hyperthyroidism and ophthalmopathy. TCR beta CDR3 sequences were amplified from RNA transcripts. The primer set for the first-round RT-PCR of the TCR CDR3 was HTBI. TCRdb itself ran the multiplex PCR reads through MiXCR, one entry per CDR3 protein. The sample has hundreds of thousands of distinct CDR3 sequences, 38% seen once. The sequenced sample consisted of blood. The origin of the receptors is a man between 18 and 35 years old with Graves' hyperthyroidism.

This clonotype was observed at least ten times. The V gene is TRBV7-9, the J gene TRBJ1-2; no reliable D call. V lost 1 base and J 10 bases, leaving 10 bases between the germline ends. CDR3 length equals 12 residues. The germline V gene encodes CDR1 SEHNR and CDR2 FQNEAQ (reference sequence). The CDR3 sequence: CASSLVLADYTF. The CDR3 DNA sequence: TGTGCCAGCAGCTTAGTGCTGGCGGACTACACCTTC.

V gene TRBV28 combines with J gene TRBJ2-7; D is perhaps TRBD1 (6 bases). This CDR3 contains 15 residues. V lost 5 bases and J lost 6, with 20 bases in between. Germline lookup yields CDR1 MDHEN and CDR2 SYDVKM. CDR3 in DNA: TGTGCCAGCAGTCCAGGGGACACCCGACGGGCCGAGCAGTACTTC. It is translated as CASSPGDTRRAEQYF.

The V and J genes are TRBV7-9 and TRBJ2-7, with 8 bases aligning to TRBD2. The CDR3 covers 15 residues. V lost 5 bases to trimming and J lost 5 bases; unmatched junction nucleotides: 11. From germline, CDR1 is SEHNR and CDR2 FQNEAQ (reference sequence). CDR3 sequence reads: CASSLRGAGADEQYF. The CDR3 nucleotides read TGTGCCAGCAGCCTCCGGGGAGCGGGAGCCGACGAGCAGTACTTC.

To note about this clonotype: Given a much more abundant clone one base away, this may be a read error. The V gene is TRBV25-1, the J gene TRBJ1-1; D gene ambiguous. V lost 8 bases to trimming and J lost 3 bases, with 13 bases between them. There are 13 residues in the CDR3. Germline CDR1 MGHDK, CDR2 SYGVNS. The CDR3 sequence is CASEGTPDTEAFF. CDR3 coding DNA: TGTGCCAGCGAAGGCACCCCGGACACTGAAGCTTTCTTT.

This clonotype was seen a handful of times. This sequence joins TRBV20-1 and TRBJ2-5; no reliable D call. With 1 base removed from V and 4 bases from J, the gap between germline ends came to 13 bases. Germline assignment: CDR1 DFQATT and CDR2 SNEGSKA (reference sequence). There are 14 residues in the CDR3. DNA for the CDR3: TGCAGTGCTAGAGGGGTCTCGAATATAGAGACCCAGTACTTC. It is translated as CSARGVSNIETQYF.

The chain recombines TRBV2 with TRBJ2-7; D is possibly TRBD2 (6 bases). Per the germline V gene, CDR1 is SNHLY and CDR2 is FYNNEI. Trimming removed 4 bases from V and 7 bases from J, with 14 bases in between. This CDR3 comprises 13 residues. The CDR3 nucleotides are TGTGCCAGCAGTGCAGAGGGAGGTGAAGAGCAGTACTTC. Protein sequence: CASSAEGGEEQYF.